These 27 T cell receptor beta chains share one sample of origin, sequenced in a study of PD-1 blockade in classical Hodgkin lymphoma. Every patient relapsed after autologous stem cell transplantation, and brentuximab vedotin exposure varied. Sequencing was performed with immunoSEQ multiplex PCR; in TCRdb, only in-frame clones are kept and a portion is missing. The table records some 14,000 clones, just under 80% of them present only once. The material sequenced was peripheral blood mononuclear cells (PBMCs), taken before the second cycle of nivolumab. These receptors were taken from a human donor with classical Hodgkin lymphoma.

The rearrangement links TRBV6-5 to TRBJ2-4, with D possibly being TRBD2 (5 bases). Between the trimmed V and J ends, which lost 6 bases and 3 bases, there was a span of 12 bases. The germline CDR1 and CDR2 sequences are MNHEY and SVGAGI. This CDR3 contains 14 residues. The CDR3 loop reads CASSLFGDKNIQYF. CDR3 sequence (DNA): TGTGCCAGCAGCCTCTTCGGGGACAAAAACATTCAGTACTTC.

This clone showed up just a few times. The chain recombines TRBV2 with TRBJ1-3; D is uncertain. This CDR3 has 14 residues. Per the germline V gene, CDR1 is SNHLY and CDR2 is FYNNEI. Trimming stripped 8 bases from V and 0 bases from J, with 11 bases between. CDR3 in amino acids: CASSRALSGNTIYF. CDR3 sequence (DNA): TGTGCCAGCTCCCGGGCTCTCTCTGGAAACACCATATATTTT.

DNA for the CDR3: TGTGCCAGCTCACTCGACAGGGTCGCCGGGGAGCTGTTTTTT. The encoded protein is CASSLDRVAGELFF. The chain joins TRBV18 to TRBJ2-2; 7 nucleotides match TRBD1. The CDR3 length is 14 residues. With V trimmed by 4 bases and J by 6 bases, 5 bases remained unmatched. CDR1 and CDR2 (germline): KGHSH, LQKENI.

This clone turned up a few times. The rearrangement links TRBV2 to TRBJ1-2; 9 nucleotides agree with TRBD1. J gave up 6 bases and V 4 bases, and 6 bases lay outside the gene matches. Germline loops: CDR1 SNHLY, CDR2 FYNNEI. This CDR3 has 14 amino acids. Written as DNA, the CDR3 is TGTGCCAGCAGTGTCCCCGGACAGGGGCATGGCTACACCTTC. This translates into CASSVPGQGHGYTF.

In DNA form, the CDR3 reads TGTGCCAGCAGCTTGGGGACCTACGAGCAGTACTTC. Protein: CASSLGTYEQYF. The chain combines TRBV5-4 with TRBJ2-7; D is unclear. The V gene's germline CDR1 is SGHNT and CDR2 YYREEE (reference sequence). The CDR3 length is 12 residues. Trimming took 0 bases from V and 2 from J, leaving 3 bases between them.

This clone was found once. The chain is built from TRBV6-5 and TRBJ1-2; TRBD1 is a possible D gene (6 bases). The V gene lost 5 bases and the J gene lost 8 bases, with 12 bases spanning the gap. The CDR3 runs 12 residues. The germline gives CDR1 MNHEY, CDR2 SVGAGI. CDR3 DNA sequence: TGTGCCAGCAGTAGGGGGGGCGTGGGCTACACCTTC. Amino acid sequence: CASSRGGVGYTF.

The gene calls are TRBV4-3 and TRBJ2-3, with 12 positions matching TRBD2. The CDR3 totals 16 residues. V was clipped by 3 bases and J by 6 bases; unmatched bases: 7. CDR1 is LGHNA, CDR2 YSLEER, per germline. The CDR3 nucleotides read TGCGCCAGCAGCCACCTAGCGGGGGGGCCCTGGGATACGCAGTATTTT. The encoded protein is CASSHLAGGPWDTQYF.

This clone has just one count. CDR3 region: CASGGTPYEQYF. CDR3 coding DNA: TGTGCCAGCGGGGGGACACCCTACGAGCAGTACTTC. The chain recombines TRBV6-6 with TRBJ2-5; D may match TRBD1 or TRBD2 (6 bases each). TRBJ2-7 explains the end of the DNA better; the J call may be wrong. CDR3 length equals 12 residues. CDR1 and CDR2 from the germline V gene are MNHNY and SVGAGI (reference sequence).

The gene calls are TRBV5-1 and TRBJ2-5, with D unclear. Germline V gives CDR1 SGHRS, CDR2 YFSETQ. V lost 1 base and J 1 base, leaving 5 bases between the germline ends. This CDR3 spans 13 amino acids. The CDR3 nucleotides are TGCGCCAGCAGCTTGAATGGCCAAGAGACCCAGTACTTC. Its translation is CASSLNGQETQYF.

V and J are TRBV27 and TRBJ2-1, with 11 bases that match TRBD2. Germline assignment: CDR1 MNHEY and CDR2 SMNVEV (reference sequence). The trim removed 7 bases at V and 1 base at J, leaving 9 bases unmatched. The CDR3 has 17 residues. CDR3 sequence reads: CASTPSSGGSSYNEQFF. Written as DNA, the CDR3 is TGTGCCAGCACCCCCTCTAGCGGGGGGTCTTCCTACAATGAGCAGTTCTTC.

This sequence joins TRBV5-1 and TRBJ1-1; TRBD1 matches at 9 bases. The CDR3 extends over 15 amino acids. CDR1 SGHRS and CDR2 YFSETQ come from the germline V gene. V shed 4 bases, J shed 3 bases, and the junction held 7 bases outside the gene matches. CDR3 sequence reads: CASSMGTGMYTEAFF. In DNA, the CDR3 is TGCGCCAGCAGCATGGGGACAGGGATGTACACTGAAGCTTTCTTT.

This chain connects TRBV4-3 to TRBJ1-6; D remains unclear. The germline gives CDR1 LGHNA, CDR2 YSLEER. This CDR3 is built from 15 residues. Trimming pared 0 bases from V and 9 bases from J, leaving 12 bases between. CDR3 sequence reads: CASSQDWTVTSPLHF. The CDR3 nucleotides read TGCGCCAGCAGCCAAGATTGGACCGTAACTTCACCCCTCCACTTT.

This clone was found once. The gene calls are TRBV7-9 and TRBJ1-3; 7 bases map to TRBD1. CDR1 and CDR2 from the germline V gene are SEHNR and FQNEAQ (reference sequence). The CDR3 extends over 15 amino acids. The V gene end was trimmed by 3 bases and the J gene end by 3 bases; junction bases not matched to a gene: 5. The DNA for the CDR3 is TGTGCCAGCAGCTTGCCGACAGGGCTTGGAAACACCATATATTTT. Translation gives CASSLPTGLGNTIYF.

V gene TRBV5-1 combines with J gene TRBJ2-3; D is possibly TRBD1 (5 bases). The CDR3 is 14 amino acids. V lost 6 bases to trimming and J lost 4 bases, with 15 bases between them. CDR1 SGHRS and CDR2 YFSETQ come from the germline V gene. The CDR3 spells CASNPGWGSDTQYF. In nucleotides, the CDR3 is TGCGCCAGCAATCCCGGGTGGGGCTCAGATACGCAGTATTTT.

The V gene is TRBV2, the J gene TRBJ1-2; TRBD1 aligns across 7 bases. Germline CDR1 SNHLY, CDR2 FYNNEI. The CDR3 spans 12 residues. Trimming removed 5 bases from V and 4 bases from J; junction bases left unmatched: 1. DNA of the CDR3: TGTGCCAGCAGTTGGGACAGCTATGGCTACACCTTC. Translating gives CASSWDSYGYTF.

The sample holds a few counts of this clone. V is TRBV18 and J is TRBJ2-2, with D maybe TRBD2 (6 bases). The germline V and J ends were trimmed by 2 bases and 1 base, with 14 bases remaining between them. This CDR3 has 17 amino acids. Germline V CDR1 and CDR2: KGHSH, LQKENI. CDR3 DNA sequence: TGTGCCAGCTCACCAAGTGGAGGGCGATGGAACACCGGGGAGCTGTTTTTT. This sequence encodes CASSPSGGRWNTGELFF.

The chain uses TRBV27 and TRBJ2-2; no reliable D call. The CDR3 covers 15 residues. Trimming left V 0 bases short and J 4 bases short, with 9 bases between. The germline V gene has CDR1 MNHEY and CDR2 SMNVEV (reference sequence). CDR3 protein: CASSLSSGFTGELFF. Written as DNA, the CDR3 is TGTGCCAGCAGTTTATCTTCAGGCTTCACCGGGGAGCTGTTTTTT.

The J gene is TRBJ2-2, the V gene TRBV13; tentative D call: TRBD2 (6 bases). The CDR3 length is 16 residues. Trimming left V 2 bases short and J 6 bases short, with 16 bases between. Germline CDR1 PRHDT, CDR2 FYEKMQ (reference sequence). Here the CDR3 reads CASSLPGGEESGELFF. DNA of the CDR3: TGTGCCAGCAGCTTACCCGGGGGAGAAGAATCCGGGGAGCTGTTTTTT.

The rearrangement links TRBV28 to TRBJ1-5, with D maybe TRBD1 (6 bases). CDR3 size: 14 residues. Germline CDR1 reads MDHEN; CDR2 reads SYDVKM. V was cut by 7 bases and J by 3 bases, with 13 bases left in between. Here the CDR3 DNA reads TGTGCCAGCAAACGGGACACCTCCAATCAGCCCCAGCATTTT. It codes for CASKRDTSNQPQHF. The full variable domain, in which reference TRBV28 and TRBJ1-5 provide the parts outside the CDR3, is DVKVTQSSRYLVKRTGEKVFLECVQDMDHENMFWYRQDPGLGLRLIYFSYDVKMKEKGDIPEGYSVSREKKERFSLILESASTNQTSMYLCASKRDTSNQPQHFGDGTRLSIL.

This clone is medium-sized in the sample. J is TRBJ2-7 and V is TRBV7-9; D is ambiguous. V dropped 4 bases and J dropped 6 bases, with 10 bases sitting between them. Per the germline V gene, CDR1 is SEHNR and CDR2 is FQNEAQ (reference sequence). The CDR3 is 12 residues long. The CDR3 here is CASSSLIGEQYF. The CDR3 DNA follows: TGTGCCAGCAGCTCTCTCATCGGCGAGCAGTACTTC.

This chain joins TRBV2 and TRBJ2-3; 7 positions agree with TRBD1. Germline loops: CDR1 SNHLY, CDR2 FYNNEI. The CDR3 contains 15 residues. Unmatched junction bases numbered 6, after V lost 6 bases and J lost 0 bases. The CDR3 region is CASRGQLASTDTQYF. CDR3 bases: TGTGCCAGCAGGGGACAGTTAGCTAGCACAGATACGCAGTATTTT.

The J gene is TRBJ2-5, the V gene TRBV6-5; 8 bases agree with TRBD1. The CDR3 is made up of 14 amino acids. V trimming: 5 bases; J trimming: 11 bases; junction bases outside the gene matches: 13. Per the germline V gene, CDR1 is MNHEY and CDR2 is SVGAGI. The CDR3 coding sequence is TGTGCCAGCAGTCCGGGACAGGTAGGGGGTGAGCAGTACTTC. It is translated as CASSPGQVGGEQYF.

This clone was found a few times. The chain combines TRBV19 with TRBJ2-4; 7 bases fit TRBD1. Trimming cost V 6 bases and J 6 bases; bases outside gene matches: 14. This CDR3 contains 16 residues. The V gene's germline CDR1 is LNHDA and CDR2 SQIVND (reference sequence). The CDR3 region is CASSKSDRSGGNIQYF. The CDR3 coding sequence is TGTGCCAGTAGCAAATCGGACAGGTCAGGGGGAAACATTCAGTACTTC.

The chain joins TRBV6-5 to TRBJ2-7, with 7 bases aligning to TRBD1. CDR3 size: 15 residues. With 0 bases clipped from V and 2 bases from J, the junction kept 4 bases outside the gene matches. Germline V gives CDR1 MNHEY, CDR2 SVGAGI. CDR3 protein: CASSYSPGTAYEQYF. The CDR3 DNA sequence: TGTGCCAGCAGTTACTCCCCCGGGACAGCCTACGAGCAGTACTTC.

The chain employs TRBV29-1 and TRBJ1-2; 10 bases map to TRBD1. This CDR3 contains 14 residues. Germline lookup yields CDR1 SQVTM and CDR2 ANQGSEA. V lost 3 bases to trimming and J lost 7 bases; unmatched junction nucleotides: 8. CDR3 sequence reads: CSVEDWTGGIGYTF. CDR3 DNA sequence: TGCAGCGTTGAGGATTGGACAGGGGGAATTGGCTACACCTTC.

The rearrangement uses TRBV25-1 and TRBJ1-4; 9 bases line up with TRBD1. CDR3 length: 14 residues. Trimming took 3 bases from V and 8 from J; bases not matched to a gene: 4. Germline CDR1 and CDR2: MGHDK and SYGVNS. The CDR3 reads CASSDDRGLEKLFF. For the CDR3, the DNA is TGTGCCAGCAGTGACGACAGGGGGTTGGAAAAACTGTTTTTT.

The CDR3 spells CASSWGEETQYF. CDR3 in DNA: TGTGCCAGCAGCTGGGGGGAAGAGACCCAGTACTTC. This chain links TRBV7-9 with TRBJ2-5, with TRBD2 as a possible D gene (6 bases). Germline V gives CDR1 SEHNR, CDR2 FQNEAQ (reference sequence). Trimming cost V 4 bases and J 3 bases, with 6 bases left between them. This CDR3 comprises 12 residues.